This TCR beta chain was recovered during a study of CD8 T cells in ankylosing spondylitis. General study findings and limits: Disease-linked clones were found to be CD8+ and relatively rare in peripheral blood. Typical of ankylosing spondylitis blood, it appeared, was a TCR beta motif of under 10 highly homologous variants. Researchers reportedly found disease-linked clones significantly enriched in matched ankylosing spondylitis synovial fluid. Previously reported in reactive arthritis synovial fluid and blood were some of the motif variants.

In this sample, this clonotype turned up a few times. Its matching antigen is unknown. The V and J ends lost 1 base and 4 bases, in that order; junction bases with no gene match: 9. The germline V gene encodes CDR1 DFQATT and CDR2 SNEGSKA (reference sequence). CDR3 length equals 15 residues. TCRdb processed the 5' RACE reads anew with MiXCR; each CDR3 protein has one entry. The table has about 540,000 distinct CDR3 sequences, approximately 12% seen once; the top ten hold about 6.8%. The V gene is TRBV20-1, the J gene TRBJ1-1, with 7 nucleotides matching TRBD1. The TCR originated in a male donor with ankylosing spondylitis. Sequenced material: blood, either unsorted or a sorted T cell fraction (not recorded which). CDR3 amino acids: CSARGVYRGSTEAFF. The CDR3 coding sequence is TGCAGTGCTAGAGGAGTCTACAGGGGTTCCACTGAAGCTTTCTTT.